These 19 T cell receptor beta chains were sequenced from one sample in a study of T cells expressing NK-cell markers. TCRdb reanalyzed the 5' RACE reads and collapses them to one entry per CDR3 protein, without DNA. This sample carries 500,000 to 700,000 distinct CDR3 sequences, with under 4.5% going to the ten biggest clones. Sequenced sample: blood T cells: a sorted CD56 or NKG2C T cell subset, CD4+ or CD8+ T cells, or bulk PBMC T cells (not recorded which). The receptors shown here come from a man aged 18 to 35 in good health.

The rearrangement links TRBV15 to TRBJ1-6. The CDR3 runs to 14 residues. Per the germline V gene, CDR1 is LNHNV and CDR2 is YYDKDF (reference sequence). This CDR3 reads CATSRGQEGSPLHF. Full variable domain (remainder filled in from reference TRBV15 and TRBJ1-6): DAMVIQNPRYQVTQFGKPVTLSCSQTLNHNVMYWYQQKSSQAPKLLFHYYDKDFNNEADTPDNFQSRRPNTSFCFLDIRSPGLGDTAMYLCATSRGQEGSPLHFGNGTRLTVT.

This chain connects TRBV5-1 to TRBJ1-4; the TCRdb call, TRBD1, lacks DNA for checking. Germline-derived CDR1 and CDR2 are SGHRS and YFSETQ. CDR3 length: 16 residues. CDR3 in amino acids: CASSLRPTGGREKLFF.

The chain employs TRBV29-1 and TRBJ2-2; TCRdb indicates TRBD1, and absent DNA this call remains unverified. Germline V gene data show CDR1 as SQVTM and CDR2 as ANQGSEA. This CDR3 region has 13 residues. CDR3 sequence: CSVWGGSPGELFF.

The CDR3 is CASSYPGGLAGAIHRDTQYF. This chain joins TRBV11-2 and TRBJ2-3; the D call from TCRdb, TRBD2, cannot be confirmed without DNA. Germline V gene data show CDR1 as SGHAT and CDR2 as FQNNGV. The CDR3 runs to 20 residues.

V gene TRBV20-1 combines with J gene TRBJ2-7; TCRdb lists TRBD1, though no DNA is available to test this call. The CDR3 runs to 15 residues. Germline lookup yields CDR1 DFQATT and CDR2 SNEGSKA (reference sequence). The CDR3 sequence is CSASPGPPLGHEQYF.

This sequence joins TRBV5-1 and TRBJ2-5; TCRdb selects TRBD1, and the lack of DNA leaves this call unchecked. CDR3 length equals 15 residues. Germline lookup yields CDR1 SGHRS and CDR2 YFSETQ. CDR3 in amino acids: CASSPAGHFQETQYF.

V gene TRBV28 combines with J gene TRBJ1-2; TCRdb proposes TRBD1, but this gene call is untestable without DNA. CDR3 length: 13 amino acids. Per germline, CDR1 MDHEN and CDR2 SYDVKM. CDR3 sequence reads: CASSLLGGSGYTF.

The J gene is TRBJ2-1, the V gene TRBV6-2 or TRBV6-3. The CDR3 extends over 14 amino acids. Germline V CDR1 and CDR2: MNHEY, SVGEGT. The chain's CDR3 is CAITRSGSYNEQFF.

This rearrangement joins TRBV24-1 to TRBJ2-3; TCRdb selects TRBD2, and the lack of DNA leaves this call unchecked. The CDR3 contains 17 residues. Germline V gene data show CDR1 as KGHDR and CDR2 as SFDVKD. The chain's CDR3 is CATSDPYRTSQRDTQYF.

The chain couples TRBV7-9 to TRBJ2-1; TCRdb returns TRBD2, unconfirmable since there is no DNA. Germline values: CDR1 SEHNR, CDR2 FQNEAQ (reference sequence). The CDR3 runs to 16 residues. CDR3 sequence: CASSSDSGRAYNEQFF.

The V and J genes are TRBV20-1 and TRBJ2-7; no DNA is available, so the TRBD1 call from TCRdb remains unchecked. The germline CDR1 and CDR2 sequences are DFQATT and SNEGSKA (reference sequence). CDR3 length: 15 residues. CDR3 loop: CSARPPGQRNYEQYF.

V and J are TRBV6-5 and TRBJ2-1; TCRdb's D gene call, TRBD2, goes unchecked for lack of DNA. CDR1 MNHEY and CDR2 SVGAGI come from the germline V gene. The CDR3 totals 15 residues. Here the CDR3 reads CASSLLAGGDNEQFF.

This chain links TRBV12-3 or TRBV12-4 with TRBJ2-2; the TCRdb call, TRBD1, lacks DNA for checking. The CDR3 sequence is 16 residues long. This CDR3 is CASSEPGQGSVGELFF.

The CDR3 loop reads CASSFGPNHPQYF. This chain connects TRBV7-8 to TRBJ2-3. This CDR3 contains 13 residues. CDR1 and CDR2 from the germline V gene are SGHVS and FQNEAQ.

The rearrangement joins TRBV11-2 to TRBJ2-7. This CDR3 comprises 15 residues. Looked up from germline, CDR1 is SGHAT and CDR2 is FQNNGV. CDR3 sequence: CASSLDLGVLSEQYF. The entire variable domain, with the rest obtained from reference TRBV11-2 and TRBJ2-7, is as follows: EAGVAQSPRYKIIEKRQSVAFWCNPISGHATLYWYQQILGQGPKLLIQFQNNGVVDDSQLPKDRFSAERLKGVDSTLKIQPAKLEDSAVYLCASSLDLGVLSEQYFGPGTRLTVT.

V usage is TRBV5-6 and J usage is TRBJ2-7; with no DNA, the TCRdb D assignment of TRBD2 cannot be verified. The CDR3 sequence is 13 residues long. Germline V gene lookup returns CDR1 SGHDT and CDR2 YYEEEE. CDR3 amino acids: CASSLGLAGEQYF.

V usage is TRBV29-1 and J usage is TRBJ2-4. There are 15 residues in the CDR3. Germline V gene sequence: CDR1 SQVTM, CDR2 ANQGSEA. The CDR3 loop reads CSVVGSIKAKNIQYF.

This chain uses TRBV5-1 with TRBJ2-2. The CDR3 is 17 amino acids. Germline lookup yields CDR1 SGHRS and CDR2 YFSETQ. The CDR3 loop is CASSLGLTPANTGELFF.

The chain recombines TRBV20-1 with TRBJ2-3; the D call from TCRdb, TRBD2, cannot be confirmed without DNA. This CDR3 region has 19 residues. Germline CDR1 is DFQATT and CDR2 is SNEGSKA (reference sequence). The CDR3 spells CSASLWVEGTSGSTDTQYF.